These 15 T cell receptor beta chains originate from one sample sequenced in a study of blood T cell repertoires in COVID-19 (dated by TCRdb to about 2020). Libraries were made using the immunoSEQ multiplex PCR assay. TCRdb re-hosts the immuneACCESS table, in-frame sequences only. Its copies lack some clones; in the studies checked, an unresolved V gene accounts for under half of them, and the cause for the rest is not known. The sample contains approximately 230,000 clones, 70% to 90% of them found a single time. Around 2% of the sample goes to the ten largest clones. The specimen was peripheral blood. These TCRs come from a woman between 40 and 55 years old who had recovered from COVID-19.

The V and J genes are TRBV10-2 and TRBJ2-1, with 15 positions matching TRBD2. CDR1 and CDR2 from the germline V gene are WSHSY and SAAADI. The CDR3 length is 15 residues. V lost 3 bases to trimming and J lost 8 bases; unmatched junction nucleotides: 2. DNA of the CDR3: TGCGCCAGCAGTGAATGGACTAGCGGGAGGGATGAGCAGTTCTTC. Its protein product is CASSEWTSGRDEQFF.

This clone was seen once. This chain joins TRBV7-9 and TRBJ2-1; 13 nucleotides agree with TRBD2. The CDR3 sequence is 17 residues long. Trimming at V came to 2 bases and at J to 9 bases, leaving 10 bases not matched to a gene. Germline assignment: CDR1 SEHNR and CDR2 FQNEAQ (reference sequence). The CDR3, as DNA: TGTGCCAGCAGCTTACCCTCTACTAGCGGGGGGGCCGGTGAGCAGTTCTTC. It is translated as CASSLPSTSGGAGEQFF.

The count of this clone is one. This chain uses TRBV14 with TRBJ2-2; 8 bases are a match to TRBD2. The CDR3 length is 17 residues. Germline V lookup: CDR1 SGHDN, CDR2 FVKESK. With V trimmed by 2 bases and J by 5 bases, 10 bases remained unmatched. The CDR3: CASSQLRIAGTTGELFF. The CDR3 coding sequence is TGTGCCAGCAGCCAACTCAGGATAGCGGGAACAACCGGGGAGCTGTTTTTT.

The CDR3 is CASRGTVATNEKLFF. CDR3 DNA: TGTGCCAGCCGGGGGACAGTTGCAACTAATGAAAAACTGTTTTTT. This chain connects TRBV6-5 to TRBJ1-4; 7 bases are shared with TRBD1. This CDR3 is 15 amino acids long. With 8 bases clipped from V and 0 bases from J, the junction kept 6 bases outside the gene matches. The V gene's germline CDR1 is MNHEY and CDR2 SVGAGI.

This clone has just one count. The V gene is TRBV4-3, the J gene TRBJ2-1; 9 bases are shared with TRBD2. The length of the CDR3 is 21 residues. Germline CDR1 reads LGHNA; CDR2 reads YSLEER. Trimming at V came to 2 bases and at J to 0 bases, leaving 17 bases not matched to a gene. Here the CDR3 DNA reads TGCGCCAGCAGCCAATCCCTCCCAGCGGGAGGTTTGGGAAGCTCCTACAATGAGCAGTTCTTC. The encoded protein is CASSQSLPAGGLGSSYNEQFF.

The rearrangement links TRBV11-2 to TRBJ2-7, with D possibly being TRBD1 (6 bases). CDR1 is SGHAT, CDR2 FQNNGV, per germline. Trimming took off 2 bases at V and 3 bases at J, with 8 bases between the two ends. This CDR3 is 13 amino acids long. The CDR3 here is CASSLPGHYEQYF. The CDR3 region has the DNA TGTGCCAGCAGCTTACCGGGACACTACGAGCAGTACTTC. Supplemented by reference TRBV11-2 and TRBJ2-7, the full variable domain reads EAGVAQSPRYKIIEKRQSVAFWCNPISGHATLYWYQQILGQGPKLLIQFQNNGVVDDSQLPKDRFSAERLKGVDSTLKIQPAKLEDSAVYLCASSLPGHYEQYFGPGTRLTVT.

Only a few counts were recorded for this clone. The chain carries TRBV7-2 and TRBJ2-1; a possible D gene is TRBD2 (6 bases). Trimming took 1 base from V and 6 from J, leaving 13 bases between them. Germline CDR1 and CDR2: SGHTA and FQGNSA. This CDR3 has 15 residues. DNA of the CDR3: TGTGCCAGCAGCTTAGTAGGGACGGAGGGCAATGAGCAGTTCTTC. This gives the protein CASSLVGTEGNEQFF.

The chain couples TRBV15 to TRBJ1-5, with 7 positions matching TRBD1. This CDR3 region has 15 residues. Germline V gene lookup returns CDR1 LNHNV and CDR2 YYDKDF (reference sequence). Unmatched junction bases numbered 8, after V lost 4 bases and J lost 5 bases. The CDR3 DNA sequence: TGTGCCACCAGCAATCCAGGGGGTTGGGATCAGCCCCAGCATTTT. Protein: CATSNPGGWDQPQHF.

The chain uses TRBV7-2 and TRBJ2-3, with 9 bases aligning to TRBD2. CDR3 length equals 17 residues. Germline loops: CDR1 SGHTA, CDR2 FQGNSA. V was pared by 5 bases and J by 3 bases, with 12 bases of the junction left unmatched. The DNA for the CDR3 is TGTGCCAGCAGCCCCCTACCGCGGGGGGGCCGGACAGATACGCAGTATTTT. Translation: CASSPLPRGGRTDTQYF.

The rearrangement links TRBV5-1 to TRBJ2-7; a possible D gene is TRBD1 (7 bases). The V gene's germline CDR1 is SGHRS and CDR2 YFSETQ. This CDR3 spans 16 amino acids. Between the trimmed V and J ends, which lost 1 base and 3 bases, there was a span of 17 bases. DNA of the CDR3: TGCGCCAGCAGCTTGTGGGCAGGGGGGTCCTACTACGAGCAGTACTTC. Translated, it gives CASSLWAGGSYYEQYF.

This chain joins TRBV7-2 and TRBJ1-5; 7 nucleotides align to TRBD1. V was clipped by 5 bases and J by 4 bases; unmatched bases: 5. CDR1 is SGHTA, CDR2 FQGNSA, per germline. This CDR3 has 14 residues. CDR3 nucleotide sequence: TGTGCCAGCAGCGTAAACAGGGGTAATCAGCCCCAGCATTTT. Protein: CASSVNRGNQPQHF.

The chain carries TRBV10-3 and TRBJ1-1; maybe TRBD1 (6 bases). With 4 bases removed from V and 6 bases from J, the gap between germline ends came to 15 bases. This CDR3 contains 14 residues. CDR1 is ENHRY and CDR2 is SYGVKD in the germline V gene. This chain's CDR3 is CAISARQEGAEAFF. CDR3 DNA sequence: TGTGCCATCAGTGCTCGACAGGAAGGCGCTGAAGCTTTCTTT.

The chain uses TRBV29-1 and TRBJ2-7, with D perhaps TRBD2 (5 bases). Germline CDR1 is SQVTM and CDR2 is ANQGSEA. The CDR3 runs 14 residues. The germline V and J ends were trimmed by 0 bases and 4 bases, with 13 bases remaining between them. The CDR3 bases are TGCAGCGTTGAAGATCGAGGGAAAGGGTACGAGCAGTACTTC. This encodes CSVEDRGKGYEQYF.

The gene calls are TRBV12-5 and TRBJ2-3; no firm D call. CDR3 length: 14 residues. The V gene's germline CDR1 is LGHNT and CDR2 FRNRAP. The V and J ends lost 1 base and 3 bases respectively, with 8 bases between them. This chain's CDR3 is CASGLGQWTDTQYF. As DNA, the CDR3 is TGTGCTAGTGGTTTGGGGCAGTGGACAGATACGCAGTATTTT. Together with reference TRBV12-5 and TRBJ2-3, the CDR3 gives the full variable domain: DARVTQTPRHKVTEMGQEVTMRCQPILGHNTVFWYRQTMMQGLELLAYFRNRAPLDDSGMPKDRFSAEMPDATLATLKIQPSEPRDSAVYFCASGLGQWTDTQYFGPGTRLTVL.

The V and J genes are TRBV4-3 and TRBJ2-2, with 8 bases lining up with TRBD1. CDR3 length: 15 amino acids. Germline-derived CDR1 and CDR2 are LGHNA and YSLEER. V shed 4 bases and J 5 bases; nucleotides not matched to a gene: 6. The CDR3 DNA sequence: TGCGCCAGCAGCCGGGGGCAGGGGGCGACCGGGGAGCTGTTTTTT. Protein product: CASSRGQGATGELFF.